A selection of T cell receptor beta chains follows, all from one sample in a study of cytomegalovirus exposure and HLA in healthy donors. The protocol was immunoSEQ multiplex PCR, while the TCRdb copy is restricted to in-frame clones and leaves out a portion. The data show about 180,000 clones, around 74% seen once. The sequenced material came from PBMCs. These receptors all come from a male donor in good health and CMV-seronegative. CDR3s include the opening cysteine and the closing phenylalanine or tryptophan. Fields, in order: V gene, clone size, D gene, J gene, CDR3 protein, CDR3 DNA. D genes are given only for firm matches. The listing skips clone size in some rows; elsewhere it reads once, few, many or a size class.

v_gene: TRBV7-9; abundance: -; d_gene: TRBD1; j_gene: TRBJ2-1; CDR3aa: CASSFDRGGEQFF; CDR3nt: TGTGCCAGCAGCTTCGACAGGGGCGGTGAGCAGTTCTTC
v_gene: TRBV7-9; abundance: -; d_gene: TRBD2; j_gene: TRBJ2-1; CDR3aa: CASSPGGYNEQFF; CDR3nt: TGTGCCAGCAGCCCCGGGGGGTACAATGAGCAGTTCTTC
v_gene: TRBV28; abundance: -; d_gene: -; j_gene: TRBJ1-4; CDR3aa: CASRISLGGGKLFF; CDR3nt: TGTGCCAGCAGAATTTCATTGGGCGGGGGAAAACTGTTTTTT
v_gene: TRBV15; abundance: -; d_gene: -; j_gene: TRBJ2-6; CDR3aa: CATSREGFVSGANVLTF; CDR3nt: TGTGCCACCAGCAGGGAGGGCTTTGTCTCTGGGGCCAACGTCCTGACTTTC
v_gene: TRBV6-5; abundance: -; d_gene: -; j_gene: TRBJ1-2; CDR3aa: CASTEGYGYTF; CDR3nt: TGTGCCAGCACGGAGGGCTATGGCTACACCTTC
v_gene: TRBV6-6; abundance: few; d_gene: -; j_gene: TRBJ1-5; CDR3aa: CASSRDNGNQPQHF; CDR3nt: TGTGCCAGCAGCAGGGACAACGGCAATCAGCCCCAGCATTTT
v_gene: TRBV7-9; abundance: -; d_gene: -; j_gene: TRBJ2-1; CDR3aa: CASGPGNEQFF; CDR3nt: TGTGCCAGCGGGCCCGGCAATGAGCAGTTCTTC
v_gene: TRBV30; abundance: -; d_gene: -; j_gene: TRBJ1-5; CDR3aa: CAWQGFSNQPQHF; CDR3nt: TGTGCCTGGCAGGGATTTAGCAATCAGCCCCAGCATTTT
v_gene: TRBV4-1; abundance: -; d_gene: -; j_gene: TRBJ1-2; CDR3aa: CASSQGPSGYTF; CDR3nt: TGCGCCAGCAGCCAAGGGCCCTCTGGCTACACCTTC
v_gene: TRBV6-1; abundance: many; d_gene: TRBD2; j_gene: TRBJ2-3; CDR3aa: CASSELAGGPDTQYF; CDR3nt: TGTGCCAGCAGTGAACTAGCGGGAGGGCCAGATACGCAGTATTTT
v_gene: TRBV7-6; abundance: -; d_gene: TRBD2; j_gene: TRBJ2-1; CDR3aa: CASSLGASGSSYNEQFF; CDR3nt: TGTGCCAGCAGCTTGGGGGCAAGCGGGAGCTCCTACAATGAGCAGTTCTTC
v_gene: TRBV7-3; abundance: -; d_gene: -; j_gene: TRBJ2-5; CDR3aa: CASSLRTEETQYF; CDR3nt: TGTGCCAGCAGCTTAAGGACTGAAGAGACCCAGTACTTC
v_gene: TRBV30; abundance: -; d_gene: -; j_gene: TRBJ1-3; CDR3aa: CAWMSVLSGNTIYF; CDR3nt: TGTGCCTGGATGTCAGTCCTCTCTGGAAACACCATATATTTT
v_gene: TRBV5-6; abundance: -; d_gene: -; j_gene: TRBJ2-7; CDR3aa: CASSLGQYYEQYF; CDR3nt: TGTGCCAGCAGCTTGGGTCAGTACTACGAGCAGTACTTC
v_gene: TRBV19; abundance: -; d_gene: TRBD1; j_gene: TRBJ2-4; CDR3aa: CASSVTGDRAKNIQYF; CDR3nt: TGTGCCAGTAGTGTAACAGGGGATCGAGCCAAAAACATTCAGTACTTC
v_gene: TRBV30; abundance: -; d_gene: -; j_gene: TRBJ1-5; CDR3aa: CAWQGISGNQPQHF; CDR3nt: TGTGCCTGGCAGGGGATCTCAGGCAATCAGCCCCAGCATTTT
v_gene: TRBV28; abundance: -; d_gene: -; j_gene: TRBJ2-5; CDR3aa: CASSPISRETQYF; CDR3nt: TGTGCCAGCAGTCCGATTAGTCGGGAGACCCAGTACTTC
v_gene: TRBV27; abundance: -; d_gene: TRBD1; j_gene: TRBJ1-5; CDR3aa: CASAFRDRGQPQHF; CDR3nt: TGTGCCAGTGCCTTCCGGGACAGGGGGCAGCCCCAGCATTTT
v_gene: TRBV5-1; abundance: once; d_gene: -; j_gene: TRBJ2-2; CDR3aa: CASGQTNTGELFF; CDR3nt: TGCGCCAGCGGACAGACGAACACCGGGGAGCTGTTTTTT
v_gene: TRBV16; abundance: few; d_gene: -; j_gene: TRBJ1-5; CDR3aa: CASSQGSGLVQPQHF; CDR3nt: TGTGCCAGCAGCCAAGGCTCAGGGTTGGTTCAGCCCCAGCATTTT
v_gene: TRBV30; abundance: few; d_gene: TRBD1; j_gene: TRBJ1-5; CDR3aa: CAWSTDRGPRSNQPQHF; CDR3nt: TGTGCCTGGAGCACTGACAGGGGGCCCAGAAGCAATCAGCCCCAGCATTTT
v_gene: TRBV14; abundance: -; d_gene: -; j_gene: TRBJ1-1; CDR3aa: CASSHVAEAFF; CDR3nt: TGTGCCAGCAGCCATGTCGCTGAAGCTTTCTTT
v_gene: TRBV7-9; abundance: few; d_gene: TRBD1; j_gene: TRBJ1-5; CDR3aa: CASSLAPGTGGGNQPQHF; CDR3nt: TGTGCCAGCAGCTTAGCGCCCGGGACAGGGGGCGGCAATCAGCCCCAGCATTTT
v_gene: TRBV23-1; abundance: -; d_gene: TRBD1; j_gene: TRBJ1-4; CDR3aa: CASRMTGGAANEKLFF; CDR3nt: TGCGCCAGCAGGATGACAGGGGGCGCGGCTAATGAAAAACTGTTTTTT
v_gene: TRBV13; abundance: -; d_gene: -; j_gene: TRBJ2-7; CDR3aa: CASSLSAGNYEQYF; CDR3nt: TGTGCCAGCAGCTTAAGTGCGGGGAACTACGAGCAGTACTTC
v_gene: TRBV6-5; abundance: -; d_gene: -; j_gene: TRBJ1-1; CDR3aa: CASSWNRPGGTEAFF; CDR3nt: TGTGCCAGCAGTTGGAACAGGCCGGGGGGCACTGAAGCTTTCTTT
v_gene: TRBV27; abundance: -; d_gene: -; j_gene: TRBJ2-7; CDR3aa: CASSLAGAYEQYF; CDR3nt: TGTGCCAGCAGTTTAGCAGGGGCCTACGAGCAGTACTTC
v_gene: TRBV5-1; abundance: few; d_gene: TRBD1; j_gene: TRBJ2-3; CDR3aa: CASRLGQGWDTQYF; CDR3nt: TGCGCCAGCAGGCTTGGACAGGGGTGGGATACGCAGTATTTT
v_gene: TRBV30; abundance: -; d_gene: -; j_gene: TRBJ1-4; CDR3aa: CAWTETNEKLFF; CDR3nt: TGTGCCTGGACCGAGACTAATGAAAAACTGTTTTTT
v_gene: TRBV6-1; abundance: -; d_gene: -; j_gene: TRBJ1-1; CDR3aa: CASSEVARGPGAEAFF; CDR3nt: TGTGCCAGCAGTGAAGTCGCGCGGGGCCCTGGGGCTGAAGCTTTCTTT
v_gene: TRBV11-3; abundance: -; d_gene: -; j_gene: TRBJ2-3; CDR3aa: CASTPGGSRTDTQYF; CDR3nt: TGTGCCAGCACCCCCGGGGGTTCCCGCACAGATACGCAGTATTTT
v_gene: TRBV6-4; abundance: -; d_gene: TRBD1; j_gene: TRBJ1-5; CDR3aa: CASSPTGADQPQHF; CDR3nt: TGTGCCAGCAGCCCGACAGGGGCCGATCAGCCCCAGCATTTT
v_gene: TRBV30; abundance: -; d_gene: TRBD1; j_gene: TRBJ1-1; CDR3aa: CAWNAGGNTEAFF; CDR3nt: TGTGCCTGGAACGCAGGGGGTAACACTGAAGCTTTCTTT
v_gene: TRBV4-2; abundance: -; d_gene: -; j_gene: TRBJ1-1; CDR3aa: CASSQGGILPNTEAFF; CDR3nt: TGTGCCAGCAGCCAAGGGGGCATACTTCCGAACACTGAAGCTTTCTTT
v_gene: TRBV18; abundance: -; d_gene: -; j_gene: TRBJ1-2; CDR3aa: CASSPPSQASYDYTF; CDR3nt: TGTGCCAGCTCACCACCGTCCCAGGCCAGCTATGACTACACCTTC
v_gene: TRBV19; abundance: -; d_gene: -; j_gene: TRBJ1-5; CDR3aa: CASTSYSSNQPQHF; CDR3nt: TGTGCCAGTACTAGCTATAGTAGCAATCAGCCCCAGCATTTT
v_gene: TRBV6-5; abundance: few; d_gene: -; j_gene: TRBJ1-3; CDR3aa: CASSSTVSGNTIYF; CDR3nt: TGTGCCAGCAGTTCGACAGTCTCTGGAAACACCATATATTTT
v_gene: TRBV28; abundance: -; d_gene: TRBD1; j_gene: TRBJ2-7; CDR3aa: CASSLGTGLGSYEQYF; CDR3nt: TGTGCCAGCAGTTTAGGGACAGGTTTGGGTTCCTACGAGCAGTACTTC
v_gene: TRBV7-9; abundance: -; d_gene: TRBD2; j_gene: TRBJ2-1; CDR3aa: CASSPTSGASSYNEQFF; CDR3nt: TGTGCCAGCAGCCCTACTAGCGGCGCAAGCTCCTACAATGAGCAGTTCTTC
v_gene: TRBV30; abundance: -; d_gene: -; j_gene: TRBJ1-5; CDR3aa: CAWSGGDSNQPQHF; CDR3nt: TGTGCCTGGTCCGGAGGGGATAGCAATCAGCCCCAGCATTTT
v_gene: TRBV4-1; abundance: -; d_gene: TRBD2; j_gene: TRBJ2-2; CDR3aa: CASSQAQRGTGELFF; CDR3nt: TGCGCCAGCAGCCAGGCGCAGCGGGGAACCGGGGAGCTGTTTTTT
v_gene: TRBV4-2; abundance: -; d_gene: TRBD1; j_gene: TRBJ1-5; CDR3aa: CASSQASGTEGGAFVRPQHF; CDR3nt: TGTGCCAGCAGCCAAGCTTCCGGGACAGAAGGTGGGGCGTTTGTCCGGCCCCAGCATTTT
v_gene: TRBV4-3; abundance: medium-sized; d_gene: -; j_gene: TRBJ1-4; CDR3aa: CASSQGGGQAEKLFF; CDR3nt: TGCGCCAGCAGCCAAGGGGGAGGGCAGGCTGAAAAACTGTTTTTT
v_gene: TRBV28; abundance: once; d_gene: -; j_gene: TRBJ2-1; CDR3aa: CASSLRTRGNEQFF; CDR3nt: TGTGCCAGCAGTTTGCGGACTAGGGGGAATGAGCAGTTCTTC
v_gene: TRBV6-7; abundance: -; d_gene: -; j_gene: TRBJ2-5; CDR3aa: CASPEDQYF; CDR3nt: TGTGCCAGCCCTGAGGACCAGTACTTC
v_gene: TRBV6-5; abundance: -; d_gene: -; j_gene: TRBJ2-1; CDR3aa: CASSYGAGDNEQFF; CDR3nt: TGTGCCAGCAGTTACGGGGCAGGAGACAATGAGCAGTTCTTC
v_gene: TRBV2; abundance: few; d_gene: TRBD2; j_gene: TRBJ2-1; CDR3aa: CASSYLPTSGASVKNSYNEQFF; CDR3nt: TGTGCCAGCAGTTACCTTCCGACTAGCGGGGCATCGGTAAAAAATTCCTACAATGAGCAGTTCTTC
v_gene: TRBV19; abundance: -; d_gene: TRBD1; j_gene: TRBJ1-1; CDR3aa: CASRLDRGTEAFF; CDR3nt: TGTGCCAGTAGGCTGGACAGGGGCACTGAAGCTTTCTTT
v_gene: TRBV15; abundance: -; d_gene: TRBD1; j_gene: TRBJ2-7; CDR3aa: CATSRGFSTSGQGVYEQYF; CDR3nt: TGTGCCACCAGCAGGGGATTCAGTACCTCGGGACAGGGTGTCTACGAGCAGTACTTC
v_gene: TRBV7-2; abundance: few; d_gene: -; j_gene: TRBJ1-5; CDR3aa: CASSLVSGQGQPQHF; CDR3nt: TGTGCCAGCAGCTTAGTAAGTGGGCAGGGTCAGCCCCAGCATTTT
v_gene: TRBV30; abundance: -; d_gene: TRBD1; j_gene: TRBJ1-5; CDR3aa: CAWSPGGTGAHQPQHF; CDR3nt: TGTGCCTGGTCCCCCGGGGGGACAGGGGCCCATCAGCCCCAGCATTTT
v_gene: TRBV5-4; abundance: -; d_gene: TRBD1; j_gene: TRBJ1-5; CDR3aa: CASSPDRNLNQPQHF; CDR3nt: TGTGCCAGCAGTCCGGACAGGAACCTCAATCAGCCCCAGCATTTT
v_gene: TRBV7-3; abundance: -; d_gene: TRBD2; j_gene: TRBJ2-1; CDR3aa: CASSYSTSGSGRQFF; CDR3nt: TGTGCCAGCAGCTACTCGACTAGCGGGAGTGGTAGGCAGTTCTTC
v_gene: TRBV28; abundance: -; d_gene: TRBD2; j_gene: TRBJ2-3; CDR3aa: CASSSVSGRGTDTQYF; CDR3nt: TGTGCCAGCAGTTCCGTTAGCGGGAGAGGCACAGATACGCAGTATTTT
v_gene: TRBV11-2; abundance: -; d_gene: -; j_gene: TRBJ2-1; CDR3aa: CASSLASYNEQFF; CDR3nt: TGTGCCAGCAGCTTAGCTTCCTACAATGAGCAGTTCTTC